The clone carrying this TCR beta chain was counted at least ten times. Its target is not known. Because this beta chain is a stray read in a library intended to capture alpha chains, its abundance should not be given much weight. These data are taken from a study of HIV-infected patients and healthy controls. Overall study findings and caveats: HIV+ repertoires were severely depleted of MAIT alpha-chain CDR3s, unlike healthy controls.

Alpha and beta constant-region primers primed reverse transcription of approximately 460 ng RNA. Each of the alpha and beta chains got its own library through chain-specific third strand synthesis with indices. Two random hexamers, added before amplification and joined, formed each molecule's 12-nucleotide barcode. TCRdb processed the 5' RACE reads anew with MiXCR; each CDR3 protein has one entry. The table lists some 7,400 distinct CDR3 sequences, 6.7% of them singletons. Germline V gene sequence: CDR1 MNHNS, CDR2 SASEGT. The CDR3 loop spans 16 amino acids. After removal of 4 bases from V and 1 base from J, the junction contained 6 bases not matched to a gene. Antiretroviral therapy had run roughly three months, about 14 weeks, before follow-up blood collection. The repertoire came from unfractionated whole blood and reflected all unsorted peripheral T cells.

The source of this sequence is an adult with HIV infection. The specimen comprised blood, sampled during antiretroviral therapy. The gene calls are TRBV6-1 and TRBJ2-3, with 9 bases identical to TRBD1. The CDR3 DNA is TGTGCCAGCAGTGGGGCCGGGACAGGGCGCACAGATACGCAGTATTTT. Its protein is CASSGAGTGRTDTQYF.